This TCR beta chain was captured by sequencing in a study of CD8 T cells in Susac syndrome. RNA totalling about 0.45 to 1 ug underwent reverse transcription with random hexamers. Each CDR3 protein gets one entry after TCRdb re-called the immunoSEQ multiplex PCR reads with MiXCR. The profile shows 100,000 to 150,000 distinct CDR3 sequences, approximately 95% of them singletons. Trimming took off 2 bases at V and 4 bases at J, with 8 bases between the two ends. The length of the CDR3 is 14 residues. The germline V gene encodes CDR1 MNHEY and CDR2 SMNVEV (reference sequence). Material: CD8+ T cells from PBMCs. The source is a human donor with multiple sclerosis. The rearrangement joins TRBV27 to TRBJ2-2; D unresolved. Here the CDR3 reads CASSLGPGTGELFF. The CDR3 nucleotides are TGTGCCAGCAGTTTAGGGCCGGGCACCGGGGAGCTGTTTTTT.